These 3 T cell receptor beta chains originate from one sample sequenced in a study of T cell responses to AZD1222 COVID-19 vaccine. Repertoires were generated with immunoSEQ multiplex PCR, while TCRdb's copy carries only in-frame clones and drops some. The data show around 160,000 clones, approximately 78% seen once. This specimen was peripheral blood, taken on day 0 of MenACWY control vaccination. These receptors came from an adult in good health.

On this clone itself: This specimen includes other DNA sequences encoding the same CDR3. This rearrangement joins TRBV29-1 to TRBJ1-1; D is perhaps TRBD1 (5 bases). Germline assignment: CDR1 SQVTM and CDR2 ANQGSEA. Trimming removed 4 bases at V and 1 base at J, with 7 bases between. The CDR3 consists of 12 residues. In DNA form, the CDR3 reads TGCAGCGTTGGAAGGGGGAACACTGAAGCTTTCTTT. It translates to CSVGRGNTEAFF.

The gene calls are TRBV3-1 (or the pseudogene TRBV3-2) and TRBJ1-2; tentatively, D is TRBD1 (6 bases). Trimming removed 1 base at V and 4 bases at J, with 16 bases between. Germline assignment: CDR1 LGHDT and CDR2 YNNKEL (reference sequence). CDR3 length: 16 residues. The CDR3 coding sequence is TGTGCCAGCAGCCAAGTGGCGGGGGGCGGCGGCTATGGCTACACCTTC. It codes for CASSQVAGGGGYGYTF.

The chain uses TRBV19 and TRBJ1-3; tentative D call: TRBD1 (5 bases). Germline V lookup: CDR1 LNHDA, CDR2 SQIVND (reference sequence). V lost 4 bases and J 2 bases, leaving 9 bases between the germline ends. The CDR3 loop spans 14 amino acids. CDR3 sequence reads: CASSTRGTGNTIYF. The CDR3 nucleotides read TGTGCCAGTAGTACTCGGGGGACTGGAAACACCATATATTTT.